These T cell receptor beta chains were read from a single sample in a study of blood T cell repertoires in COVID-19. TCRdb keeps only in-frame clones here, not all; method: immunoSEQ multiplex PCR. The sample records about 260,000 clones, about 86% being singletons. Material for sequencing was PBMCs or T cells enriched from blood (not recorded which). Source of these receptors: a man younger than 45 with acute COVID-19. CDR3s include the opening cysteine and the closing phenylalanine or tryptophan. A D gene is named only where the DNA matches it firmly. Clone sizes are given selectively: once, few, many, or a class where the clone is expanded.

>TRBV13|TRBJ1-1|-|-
CASSHPPLGGAFF
TGTGCCAGCTCGCACCCCCCGTTGGGGGGAGCTTTCTTT
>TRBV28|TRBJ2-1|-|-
CASRGLDPDEQFF
TGTGCCAGCAGGGGACTCGATCCGGATGAGCAGTTCTTC
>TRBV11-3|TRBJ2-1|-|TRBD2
CASSRSGRYNEQFF
TGTGCCAGCAGCCGTAGCGGGAGGTACAATGAGCAGTTCTTC
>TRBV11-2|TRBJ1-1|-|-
CASSLNRDTEAFF
TGTGCCAGCAGCTTAAACAGAGATACTGAAGCTTTCTTT
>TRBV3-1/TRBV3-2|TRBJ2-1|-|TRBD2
CASSRRTSVSHEQFF
TGTGCCAGCAGCCGTAGGACTAGCGTATCCCATGAGCAGTTCTTC
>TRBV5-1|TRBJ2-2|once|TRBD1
CASSAFPGQGGTGELFF
TGTGCCAGCAGCGCATTCCCGGGACAGGGCGGCACCGGGGAGCTGTTTTTT
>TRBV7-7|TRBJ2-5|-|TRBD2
CASSPSGGVQETQYF
TGTGCCAGCAGCCCTAGCGGGGGGGTCCAAGAGACCCAGTACTTC
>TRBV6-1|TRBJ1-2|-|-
CASSDMGRGYTF
TGTGCCAGCAGTGACATGGGGCGAGGCTACACCTTC
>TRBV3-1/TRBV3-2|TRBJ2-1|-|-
CASSQVGFRREDYNEQFF
TGTGCCAGCAGCCAGGTGGGATTTCGGAGGGAAGATTACAATGAGCAGTTCTTC
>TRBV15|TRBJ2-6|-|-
CATGAGANVLTF
TGTGCCACCGGAGCTGGGGCCAACGTCCTGACTTTC
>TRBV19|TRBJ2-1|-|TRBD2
CASSIAGFGLAGREQFF
TGTGCCAGTAGTATAGCGGGCTTTGGGCTAGCGGGGAGAGAGCAGTTCTTC
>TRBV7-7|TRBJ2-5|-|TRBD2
CASSPMTSGGETQYF
TGTGCCAGCAGCCCAATGACTAGCGGGGGGGAGACCCAGTACTTC
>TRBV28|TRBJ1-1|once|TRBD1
CASSLVRQGEAFF
TGTGCCAGCAGTTTAGTAAGACAGGGGGAAGCTTTCTTT
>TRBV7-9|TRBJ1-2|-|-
CASSSDGGFGGYTF
TGTGCCAGCAGTTCGGACGGAGGGTTCGGGGGCTACACCTTC
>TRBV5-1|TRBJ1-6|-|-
CASSSRQAGGSPLHF
TGCGCCAGCAGCTCCCGACAGGCCGGCGGTTCACCCCTCCACTTT
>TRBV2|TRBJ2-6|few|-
CASSAAGHSGANVLTF
TGTGCCAGCAGTGCGGCGGGTCACTCTGGGGCCAACGTCCTGACTTTC
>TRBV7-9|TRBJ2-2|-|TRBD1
CASSRQGNQNTGELFF
TGTGCCAGCAGCCGACAGGGGAATCAAAACACCGGGGAGCTGTTTTTT
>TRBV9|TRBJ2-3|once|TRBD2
CASSVVGGDPGADTQYF
TGTGCCAGCAGCGTAGTCGGGGGGGACCCCGGCGCAGATACGCAGTATTTT
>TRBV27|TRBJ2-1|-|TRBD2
CASSSGLVSNEQFF
TGTGCCAGCAGCTCGGGACTAGTTAGCAATGAGCAGTTCTTC
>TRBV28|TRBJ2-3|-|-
CASSFEKTTDTQYF
TGTGCCAGCAGTTTTGAGAAAACCACAGATACGCAGTATTTT
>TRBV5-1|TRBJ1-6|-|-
CASRWGEANSPLHF
TGCGCCAGCCGATGGGGAGAGGCCAATTCACCCCTCCACTTT
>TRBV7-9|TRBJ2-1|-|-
CASSLDGTYNEQFF
TGTGCCAGCAGCTTAGACGGGACCTACAATGAGCAGTTCTTC
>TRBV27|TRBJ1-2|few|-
CASRSGTALANYGYTF
TGTGCCAGCAGATCCGGGACTGCCCTAGCTAACTATGGCTACACCTTC
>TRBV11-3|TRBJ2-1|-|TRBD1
CATRTGGRDEQFF
TGTGCCACCCGGACAGGGGGGAGAGATGAGCAGTTCTTC
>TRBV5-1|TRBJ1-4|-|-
CASSSLDEKLFF
TGCGCCAGCAGCTCCCTAGATGAAAAACTGTTTTTT
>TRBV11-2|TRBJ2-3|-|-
CASSHRWGGTDTQYF
TGTGCCAGCAGTCATCGTTGGGGAGGCACAGATACGCAGTATTTT
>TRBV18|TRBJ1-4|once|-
CASSPLGGEKLFF
TGTGCCAGCTCTCCCTTGGGAGGCGAAAAACTGTTTTTT
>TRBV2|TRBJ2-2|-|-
CASRQANTGELFF
TGTGCCAGCAGACAGGCGAACACCGGGGAGCTGTTTTTT
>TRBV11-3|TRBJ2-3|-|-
CASSWEGVVQYF
TGTGCCAGCAGCTGGGAGGGGGTTGTGCAGTATTTT
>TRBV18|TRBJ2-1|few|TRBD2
CASSPFSGRGEQFF
TGTGCCAGCTCACCTTTTAGCGGGAGGGGCGAGCAGTTCTTC
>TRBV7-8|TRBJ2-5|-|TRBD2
CASSFWTRGAIQETQYF
TGTGCCAGCAGCTTCTGGACTAGAGGGGCGATACAAGAGACCCAGTACTTC
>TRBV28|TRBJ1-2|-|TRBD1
CASSLVQGNYGYTF
TGTGCCAGCAGTTTAGTACAGGGGAACTATGGCTACACCTTC
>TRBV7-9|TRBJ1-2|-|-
CASSFSPDGSYGYTF
TGTGCCAGCAGCTTTAGTCCAGACGGGAGCTATGGCTACACCTTC
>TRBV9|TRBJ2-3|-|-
CASSGGVGPPDTQYF
TGTGCCAGCAGCGGGGGGGTAGGGCCCCCAGATACGCAGTATTTT
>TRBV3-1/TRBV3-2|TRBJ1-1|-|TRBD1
CASSPGTGDLEAFF
TGTGCCAGCAGCCCCGGGACAGGAGATCTTGAAGCTTTCTTT
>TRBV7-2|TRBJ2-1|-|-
CASSLGGLRGNEQFF
TGTGCCAGCAGCTTAGGGGGACTCCGCGGGAATGAGCAGTTCTTC
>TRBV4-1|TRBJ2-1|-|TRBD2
CASSQDPGGHSYNEQFF
TGCGCCAGCAGCCAAGACCCGGGGGGGCACTCCTACAATGAGCAGTTCTTC
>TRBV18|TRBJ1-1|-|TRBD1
CASSPDRVHTEAFF
TGTGCCAGCTCACCAGACAGGGTACACACTGAAGCTTTCTTT
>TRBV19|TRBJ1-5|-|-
CASSWLGGDQPQHF
TGTGCCAGTAGTTGGTTAGGGGGAGATCAGCCCCAGCATTTT
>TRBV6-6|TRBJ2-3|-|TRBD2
CASSLAGLDTDTQYF
TGTGCCAGCAGTTTAGCGGGACTTGACACAGATACGCAGTATTTT
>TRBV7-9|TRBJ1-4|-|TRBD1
CASSSQGEEGEKLFF
TGTGCCAGCAGCTCACAGGGGGAGGAAGGTGAAAAACTGTTTTTT
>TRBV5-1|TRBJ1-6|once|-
CASSLLGGGQSPLHF
TGCGCCAGCAGCTTGTTGGGGGGAGGCCAGTCACCCCTCCACTTT
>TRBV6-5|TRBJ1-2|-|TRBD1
CASSPRTGGNYGYTF
TGTGCCAGCAGTCCTCGGACAGGGGGTAACTATGGCTACACCTTC
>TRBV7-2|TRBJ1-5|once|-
CASSPFFAGFQPQHF
TGTGCCAGCAGCCCTTTCTTCGCGGGATTCCAGCCCCAGCATTTT
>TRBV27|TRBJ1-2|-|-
CASSPHRGQGYGYTF
TGTGCCAGCAGTCCGCACCGGGGTCAAGGCTATGGCTACACCTTC
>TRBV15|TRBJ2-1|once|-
CATSRAGPGYNEQFF
TGTGCCACCAGCAGAGCTGGCCCAGGGTACAATGAGCAGTTCTTC
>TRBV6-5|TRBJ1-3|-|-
CASSTDSSGNTIYF
TGTGCCAGCAGTACGGACAGCTCTGGAAACACCATATATTTT
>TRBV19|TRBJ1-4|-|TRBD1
CASSADRGATNEKLFF
TGTGCCAGTAGTGCCGACAGGGGGGCAACTAATGAAAAACTGTTTTTT
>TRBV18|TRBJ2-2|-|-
CASSRPGANTGELFF
TGTGCCAGCTCACGGCCGGGGGCGAACACCGGGGAGCTGTTTTTT
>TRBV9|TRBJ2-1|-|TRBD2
CASSPHFASGRANEQFF
TGTGCCAGCAGCCCCCATTTTGCTAGCGGGAGAGCAAATGAGCAGTTCTTC
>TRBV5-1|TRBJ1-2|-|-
CASSLGGAGDYGYTF
TGCGCCAGCAGCTTAGGAGGTGCGGGGGACTATGGCTACACCTTC